The T cell receptor beta chain described here comes from a study of T cell repertoires in cytomegalovirus infection. About the study: Evidence of both CMV infection and a matching HLA type came from public TCR beta signatures.

Whole-study findings and limits: The ex vivo response showed dominance by HLA-C-restricted CMV-specific TCR beta clonotypes. CMV carriers having the relevant HLA were flagged by cumulative public TCR beta family frequency.

This clonotype has a count of ten or more. Its antigen is as yet unknown. A single record per CDR3 protein comes from TCRdb applying MiXCR to the reads. The sample holds 300,000 or so distinct CDR3 sequences, roughly a tenth seen once. The CDR3 loop spans 18 amino acids. Trimming removed 2 bases from V and 2 bases from J; junction bases left unmatched: 9. Per germline, CDR1 SGHVS and CDR2 FNYEAQ. The rearrangement uses TRBV7-6 and TRBJ2-5; 12 bases map to TRBD2. What was sequenced was PBMCs. This receptor was identified in a human donor in good health (CMV status not recorded). Some clones in this sample may be carry-over from other donors' samples. The CDR3 here is CASSLSASGGAGQETQYF. The CDR3 DNA reads as TGTGCCAGCAGCTTATCGGCTAGCGGGGGGGCCGGGCAAGAGACCCAGTACTTC.